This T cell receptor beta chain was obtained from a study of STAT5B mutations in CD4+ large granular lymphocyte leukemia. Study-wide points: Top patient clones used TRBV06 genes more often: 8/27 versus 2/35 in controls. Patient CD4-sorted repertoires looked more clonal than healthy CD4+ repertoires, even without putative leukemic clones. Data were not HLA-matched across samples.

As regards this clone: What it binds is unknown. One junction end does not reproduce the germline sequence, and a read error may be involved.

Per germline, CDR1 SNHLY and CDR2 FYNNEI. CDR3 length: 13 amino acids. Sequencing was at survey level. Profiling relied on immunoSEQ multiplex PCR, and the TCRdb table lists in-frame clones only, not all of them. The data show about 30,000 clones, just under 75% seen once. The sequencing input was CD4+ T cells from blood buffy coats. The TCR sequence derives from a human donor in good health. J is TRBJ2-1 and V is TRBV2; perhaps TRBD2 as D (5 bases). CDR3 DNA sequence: TGTGCCAGCGAGGCTCGACTATGGAATGAGCAGCTCTTC. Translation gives CASEARLWNEQLF.